Listed below are T cell receptor beta chains from one sample, sequenced in a study of cytomegalovirus exposure and HLA in healthy donors. TCRdb's copy holds only in-frame clones and misses some; the assay was immunoSEQ multiplex PCR. Here the sample spans about 160,000 clones, approximately 78% being singletons. The sequenced sample was PBMCs. Receptors were obtained from a girl aged 2-15 years in good health and CMV-seropositive. Both conserved end residues are part of each CDR3. A D gene is named only where the DNA matches it firmly. The size entry is marked missing in some rows and otherwise reads once, few, many or a size class.

D gene: -
CDR3 length: 15
J gene: TRBJ1-2
V gene: TRBV30
clone size: few
CDR3 DNA: TGTGCCTCCCCGGTTCGCCGGGGGGCTAACTATGGCTACACCTTC
CDR3 protein: CASPVRRGANYGYTF

D gene: -
CDR3 length: 15
J gene: TRBJ2-7
V gene: TRBV30
clone size: -
CDR3 DNA: TGTGCCTGGAATAACTTTGGAGGGGGGGCCCACGAGCAGTACTTC
CDR3 protein: CAWNNFGGGAHEQYF

D gene: -
CDR3 length: 13
J gene: TRBJ1-2
V gene: TRBV18
clone size: -
CDR3 DNA: TGTGCCAGTCTTCAACCCGGGGGGCGCGGCTACACCTTC
CDR3 protein: CASLQPGGRGYTF

D gene: TRBD2
CDR3 length: 16
J gene: TRBJ2-6
V gene: TRBV15
clone size: few
CDR3 DNA: TGTGCCACCAGCAGAGGGGCGGGAGCTGGGGCCAACGTCCTGACTTTC
CDR3 protein: CATSRGAGAGANVLTF

D gene: -
CDR3 length: 15
J gene: TRBJ1-5
V gene: TRBV7-2
clone size: -
CDR3 DNA: TGTGCCAGCAGCTTAACCGCAGGTCTACAGGGGCCCCAGCATTTT
CDR3 protein: CASSLTAGLQGPQHF

D gene: -
CDR3 length: 10
J gene: TRBJ2-1
V gene: TRBV20-1
clone size: -
CDR3 DNA: TGCAGTGCTAGCGACAATGAGCAGTTCTTC
CDR3 protein: CSASDNEQFF

D gene: -
CDR3 length: 11
J gene: TRBJ2-5
V gene: TRBV13
clone size: -
CDR3 DNA: TGTGCCAGCAGCTCCGATGAGGACCAGTACTTC
CDR3 protein: CASSSDEDQYF

D gene: TRBD2
CDR3 length: 17
J gene: TRBJ2-3
V gene: TRBV4-1
clone size: -
CDR3 DNA: TGCGCCAGCAGCCCCCCAGGGCGAGCGGGGCGCACAGATACGCAGTATTTT
CDR3 protein: CASSPPGRAGRTDTQYF

D gene: -
CDR3 length: 10
J gene: TRBJ1-2
V gene: TRBV10-1
clone size: -
CDR3 DNA: TGCGCCAGCAGTGAGACAGGCTACACCTTC
CDR3 protein: CASSETGYTF

D gene: TRBD1
CDR3 length: 14
J gene: TRBJ1-2
V gene: TRBV27
clone size: -
CDR3 DNA: TGTGCCAGCAGCCCTACAGGGGGCGGGGGTGGCTACACCTTC
CDR3 protein: CASSPTGGGGGYTF

D gene: TRBD2
CDR3 length: 16
J gene: TRBJ2-7
V gene: TRBV14
clone size: -
CDR3 DNA: TGTGCCAGCAGCCAAGCCAGACTAGCGGACCTTACCGAGCAGTACTTC
CDR3 protein: CASSQARLADLTEQYF

D gene: -
CDR3 length: 14
J gene: TRBJ1-1
V gene: TRBV30
clone size: -
CDR3 DNA: TGTGCCTGGAGAACGGGAGTGGGGAACACTGAAGCTTTCTTT
CDR3 protein: CAWRTGVGNTEAFF

D gene: TRBD2
CDR3 length: 16
J gene: TRBJ2-3
V gene: TRBV9
clone size: -
CDR3 DNA: TGTGCCAGCAGCGGAGGTAGCGGGAGGGCATTAGGTACGCAGTATTTT
CDR3 protein: CASSGGSGRALGTQYF

D gene: -
CDR3 length: 17
J gene: TRBJ2-2
V gene: TRBV18
clone size: -
CDR3 DNA: TGTGCCAGCTCACCACTGAAGGGGCCGGTAGGCACCGGGGAGCTGTTTTTT
CDR3 protein: CASSPLKGPVGTGELFF

D gene: -
CDR3 length: 14
J gene: TRBJ2-2
V gene: TRBV2
clone size: once
CDR3 DNA: TGTGCCAGCAGGGTAGGACTCAACACCGGGGAGCTGTTTTTT
CDR3 protein: CASRVGLNTGELFF

D gene: -
CDR3 length: 13
J gene: TRBJ1-2
V gene: TRBV19
clone size: -
CDR3 DNA: TGTGCCAGTAGCCCACAGGTCAACTATGGCTACACCTTC
CDR3 protein: CASSPQVNYGYTF

D gene: TRBD1
CDR3 length: 15
J gene: TRBJ1-2
V gene: TRBV30
clone size: -
CDR3 DNA: TGTGCCTGGAGACGACAGGGGGCGCGGATCTATGGCTACACCTTC
CDR3 protein: CAWRRQGARIYGYTF

D gene: TRBD2
CDR3 length: 22
J gene: TRBJ2-7
V gene: TRBV5-1
clone size: -
CDR3 DNA: TGCGCCAGCAGCTTGCCTCTTGCCATTACTAGCGGGAGGGCCACGACCTCCTACGAGCAGTACTTC
CDR3 protein: CASSLPLAITSGRATTSYEQYF

D gene: -
CDR3 length: 13
J gene: TRBJ2-3
V gene: TRBV2
clone size: -
CDR3 DNA: TGTGCCACTAGGCCCCCTTTCACAGATACGCAGTATTTT
CDR3 protein: CATRPPFTDTQYF

D gene: TRBD1
CDR3 length: 14
J gene: TRBJ2-3
V gene: TRBV6-4
clone size: -
CDR3 DNA: TGTGCCAGCAGCGGACAGGGCGCCACAGATACGCAGTATTTT
CDR3 protein: CASSGQGATDTQYF

D gene: -
CDR3 length: 16
J gene: TRBJ1-5
V gene: TRBV19
clone size: -
CDR3 DNA: TGTGCCAGTAGTTGGGACACAGTGAATAGCAATCAGCCCCAGCATTTT
CDR3 protein: CASSWDTVNSNQPQHF

D gene: -
CDR3 length: 11
J gene: TRBJ2-1
V gene: TRBV30
clone size: -
CDR3 DNA: TGTGCCTGGAGTGTCCAGCGGGAGCAGTTCTTC
CDR3 protein: CAWSVQREQFF

D gene: TRBD1
CDR3 length: 16
J gene: TRBJ2-7
V gene: TRBV30
clone size: -
CDR3 DNA: TGTGCCTGGAGTGTACTGCGGGGACAGGGGGCCTACGAGCAGTACTTC
CDR3 protein: CAWSVLRGQGAYEQYF

D gene: -
CDR3 length: 14
J gene: TRBJ2-1
V gene: TRBV9
clone size: -
CDR3 DNA: TGTGCCAGCAGCGTAGGCCAGGGGAATGAGTGGCAGTTCTTC
CDR3 protein: CASSVGQGNEWQFF

D gene: -
CDR3 length: 16
J gene: TRBJ2-7
V gene: TRBV5-5
clone size: -
CDR3 DNA: TGTGCCAGCAGCCGGGGAGGGGGGCCGCTCTCCTACGAGCAGTACTTC
CDR3 protein: CASSRGGGPLSYEQYF

D gene: -
CDR3 length: 15
J gene: TRBJ2-7
V gene: TRBV27
clone size: -
CDR3 DNA: TGTGCCAGCAGTTTACAGGGATATAGCTCCTACGAGCAGTACTTC
CDR3 protein: CASSLQGYSSYEQYF

D gene: -
CDR3 length: 16
J gene: TRBJ2-3
V gene: TRBV2
clone size: -
CDR3 DNA: TGTGCCAGCAGTCCGTGGACAGTCGTCAGCACAGATACGCAGTATTTT
CDR3 protein: CASSPWTVVSTDTQYF

D gene: -
CDR3 length: 13
J gene: TRBJ1-1
V gene: TRBV5-1
clone size: few
CDR3 DNA: TGCGCCAGCAGCTTGGGGGCCGGAACTGAAGCTTTCTTT
CDR3 protein: CASSLGAGTEAFF

D gene: TRBD1
CDR3 length: 15
J gene: TRBJ2-3
V gene: TRBV6-5
clone size: -
CDR3 DNA: TGTGCCAGCAGCCGGGGACAGGGGGGAGTAGATACGCAGTATTTT
CDR3 protein: CASSRGQGGVDTQYF

D gene: -
CDR3 length: 14
J gene: TRBJ1-3
V gene: TRBV30
clone size: -
CDR3 DNA: TGTGCCTGGAGTGCCGGACAGTTCGGAAACACCATATATTTT
CDR3 protein: CAWSAGQFGNTIYF

D gene: TRBD2
CDR3 length: 15
J gene: TRBJ2-7
V gene: TRBV5-1
clone size: -
CDR3 DNA: TGCGCCAGCAGCTTGTTTTTAGCGGGATCCTACGAGCAGTACTTC
CDR3 protein: CASSLFLAGSYEQYF

D gene: TRBD1
CDR3 length: 15
J gene: TRBJ1-2
V gene: TRBV7-9
clone size: -
CDR3 DNA: TGTGCCAGCAGCCCTTGGGACAGGGGGAGTGGCGGCTACACCTTC
CDR3 protein: CASSPWDRGSGGYTF

D gene: -
CDR3 length: 13
J gene: TRBJ1-1
V gene: TRBV19
clone size: -
CDR3 DNA: TGTGCCAGTAAAACGATCGGTGAGACTGAAGCTTTCTTT
CDR3 protein: CASKTIGETEAFF

D gene: -
CDR3 length: 14
J gene: TRBJ1-2
V gene: TRBV28
clone size: -
CDR3 DNA: TGTGCCAGCAGCTTATCATGGGGGGTGGAGGGCTACACCTTC
CDR3 protein: CASSLSWGVEGYTF

D gene: -
CDR3 length: 16
J gene: TRBJ1-1
V gene: TRBV28
clone size: -
CDR3 DNA: TGTGCCAGCAGTTTGACAGGAGGTCTTAGGAACACTGAAGCTTTCTTT
CDR3 protein: CASSLTGGLRNTEAFF

D gene: TRBD2
CDR3 length: 16
J gene: TRBJ2-7
V gene: TRBV5-1
clone size: -
CDR3 DNA: TGCGCCAGCAGCTTGGCACTAGCGGGAGTGAGCTACGAGCAGTACTTC
CDR3 protein: CASSLALAGVSYEQYF

D gene: -
CDR3 length: 18
J gene: TRBJ1-1
V gene: TRBV21-1
clone size: -
CDR3 DNA: TGTGCCAGCAGCAAAGCGCAACAGTACAGGAATTTGGGCACTGAAGCTTTCTTT
CDR3 protein: CASSKAQQYRNLGTEAFF

D gene: TRBD2
CDR3 length: 15
J gene: TRBJ2-3
V gene: TRBV5-4
clone size: -
CDR3 DNA: TGTGCCAGCAGCTCCAGGACTAGCGGCTTAGATACGCAGTATTTT
CDR3 protein: CASSSRTSGLDTQYF